This is a list of T cell receptor beta chains from one sample in a study of blood T cell repertoires in COVID-19. Produced via immunoSEQ multiplex PCR; TCRdb's table is partial and in-frame only. The sample yields a few hundred thousand clones, 70% to 90% seen once. Sequencing used PBMCs or T cells enriched from blood (not recorded which). The receptors stem from a woman aged 18 to 35 who had recovered from COVID-19. CDR3s include the opening cysteine and the closing phenylalanine or tryptophan. A D gene is named only where the DNA matches it firmly. Only some rows state a clone size, as once, few, many or a class for expanded clones.

TGTGCCAGCTCACCAAGTCGGTATCCTCCTAGCGCCTACACAGATACGCAGTATTTT CASSPSRYPPSAYTDTQYF TRBV18 . TRBJ2-3 . 19
TGTGCCATCAGCCCGAGTAGTGGAAACACCATATATTTT CAISPSSGNTIYF TRBV10-3 . TRBJ1-3 . 13
TGTGCCAGCAGCCAAGGCAGGGCTTCTGGAAACACCATATATTTT CASSQGRASGNTIYF TRBV3-1/TRBV3-2 . TRBJ1-3 . 15
TGTGCCAGCAGCGAGGGACAGATCAATCAGCCCCAGCATTTT CASSEGQINQPQHF TRBV5-6 TRBD1 TRBJ1-5 . 14
TGTGCCAGCAGTGCCTCGGCAGGGGTCGTGAACACTGAAGCTTTCTTT CASSASAGVVNTEAFF TRBV6-1 . TRBJ1-1 . 16
TGTGCCAGCAGTTTCGACGGACAGGCGGTAATGGTGAACACTGAAGCTTTCTTT CASSFDGQAVMVNTEAFF TRBV28 TRBD1 TRBJ1-1 once 18
TGTGCCAGTAGCCCACAGACAGGGGGTAGGACTGAAGCTTTCTTT CASSPQTGGRTEAFF TRBV19 TRBD1 TRBJ1-1 . 15
TGTGCCACCAGCAGAGACCCGACAGGGTTGCAGCCCCAGCATTTT CATSRDPTGLQPQHF TRBV15 TRBD1 TRBJ1-5 . 15
TGTGCCAGCAGCTTATCTGGGACAGGGGGTGCAGATACGCAGTATTTT CASSLSGTGGADTQYF TRBV11-3 TRBD1 TRBJ2-3 . 16
TGCGCCAGCAGCCAGGAGGGGGCGAACGCCTACGAGCAGTACTTC CASSQEGANAYEQYF TRBV4-1 . TRBJ2-7 . 15
TGTGCCAGCAGCGCTCAGGGTACAGATACGCAGTATTTT CASSAQGTDTQYF TRBV7-3 . TRBJ2-3 few 13
TGTGCCAGCAGCTCACTAGCGGGAGGTTCCCAGACCCAGTACTTC CASSSLAGGSQTQYF TRBV11-2 TRBD2 TRBJ2-5 . 15
TGCGCCAGCAGCTTGGCCAGTCCCGGGACTAGTCCCGGTGAGCAGTTCTTC CASSLASPGTSPGEQFF TRBV5-1 TRBD2 TRBJ2-1 once 17
TGTGCCAGCAGCCCCCGACAGGGGCCGAACACTGAAGCTTTCTTT CASSPRQGPNTEAFF TRBV7-9 TRBD1 TRBJ1-1 . 15
TGTGCCTGGAGTCCCCAGTCCTCAGATACGCAGTATTTT CAWSPQSSDTQYF TRBV30 . TRBJ2-3 . 13
TGTGCCAGCAGCCCCCTTGGGACTAGCATGGCCCAGTACTTC CASSPLGTSMAQYF TRBV7-2 TRBD2 TRBJ2-5 . 14
TGTGCCAGTAGTACCACAGGGGGAAACACTGAAGCTTTCTTT CASSTTGGNTEAFF TRBV19 TRBD1 TRBJ1-1 . 14
TGTGCCAGAAGCTTGGGGGACAGGGCCCAAGGGGGGCAGTACTTC CARSLGDRAQGGQYF TRBV5-3 TRBD1 TRBJ2-7 once 15
TGTGCCAGCAGTTCACCGGGACAGATCTACACTGAAGCTTTCTTT CASSSPGQIYTEAFF TRBV28 TRBD1 TRBJ1-1 few 15
TGTGCCAGCATCCCCGGGGTATTTGGGAATGAGCAGTTCTTC CASIPGVFGNEQFF TRBV2 . TRBJ2-1 . 14
TGTGCCAGCAGTCACTACAGGAATAGCAATCAGCCCCAGCATTTT CASSHYRNSNQPQHF TRBV2 . TRBJ1-5 . 15
TGCGCCAGCAGCTTCGGGGTCGGGGAGACCCAGTACTTC CASSFGVGETQYF TRBV5-1 . TRBJ2-5 . 13
TGCGCCAGCAGTACCGGGACAGGGGGCACCGGGGAGCTGTTTTTT CASSTGTGGTGELFF TRBV5-1 TRBD1 TRBJ2-2 . 15
TGTGCCAGCAGGCGGACAGGGGTAGAGACCCAGTACTTC CASRRTGVETQYF TRBV28 TRBD1 TRBJ2-5 . 13
TGTGCCAGCAGGCCCGAAGAGGGTAACGGGGAGCTGTTTTTT CASRPEEGNGELFF TRBV6-5 . TRBJ2-2 . 14
TGTGCCAGCAGCTCCGACTGGATCACAGATACGCAGTATTTT CASSSDWITDTQYF TRBV7-3 . TRBJ2-3 . 14
TGCAGCGTTGGACACGGACAGGGGATCTCTAACTATGGCTACACCTTC CSVGHGQGISNYGYTF TRBV29-1 TRBD1 TRBJ1-2 . 16
TGTGCCAGCAGCCCTACCGGACAGGGCTGGAATTCACCCCTCCACTTT CASSPTGQGWNSPLHF TRBV5-6 TRBD1 TRBJ1-6 . 16
TGCGCCAGCAGCCGGACGACAGGGGATGAAAAACTGTTTTTT CASSRTTGDEKLFF TRBV5-1 TRBD1 TRBJ1-4 . 14
TGCGCCAGCAGCCAAGATAGGTCAGACATGAACACTGAAGCTTTCTTT CASSQDRSDMNTEAFF TRBV4-1 . TRBJ1-1 once 16
TGTGCCAGCAGCCACTCTCCCGGGACTGATCCATCCTACAATGAGCAGTTCTTC CASSHSPGTDPSYNEQFF TRBV4-2 . TRBJ2-1 . 18
TGCGCCAGCAGCTGGGGGACTAGCGGGGGCTACGAGCAGTACTTC CASSWGTSGGYEQYF TRBV5-1 TRBD2 TRBJ2-7 few 15
TGTGCCAGCAGCTCACGGACAGGGGACAATCAGCCCCAGCATTTT CASSSRTGDNQPQHF TRBV7-8 TRBD1 TRBJ1-5 . 15
TGTGCCAGCAGCCGGACTAGCGAGCAGTTCTTC CASSRTSEQFF TRBV13 TRBD2 TRBJ2-1 . 11
TGCAGCGCGAGTGGCAGGCTAAACACTGAAGCTTTCTTT CSASGRLNTEAFF TRBV29-1 . TRBJ1-1 few 13
TGTGCCAGCAGCTCCACGGACAGGGGCCGTGTTTTCGGAGAGACCCAGTACTTC CASSSTDRGRVFGETQYF TRBV11-2 TRBD1 TRBJ2-5 . 18
TGTGCCAGCAGCTTGATTTTGAGGGATACGCAGTATTTT CASSLILRDTQYF TRBV5-8 . TRBJ2-3 . 13
TGTGCCAGCAGCTTAATCGGGACAGGGGATGGCTACACCTTC CASSLIGTGDGYTF TRBV7-6 TRBD1 TRBJ1-2 . 14